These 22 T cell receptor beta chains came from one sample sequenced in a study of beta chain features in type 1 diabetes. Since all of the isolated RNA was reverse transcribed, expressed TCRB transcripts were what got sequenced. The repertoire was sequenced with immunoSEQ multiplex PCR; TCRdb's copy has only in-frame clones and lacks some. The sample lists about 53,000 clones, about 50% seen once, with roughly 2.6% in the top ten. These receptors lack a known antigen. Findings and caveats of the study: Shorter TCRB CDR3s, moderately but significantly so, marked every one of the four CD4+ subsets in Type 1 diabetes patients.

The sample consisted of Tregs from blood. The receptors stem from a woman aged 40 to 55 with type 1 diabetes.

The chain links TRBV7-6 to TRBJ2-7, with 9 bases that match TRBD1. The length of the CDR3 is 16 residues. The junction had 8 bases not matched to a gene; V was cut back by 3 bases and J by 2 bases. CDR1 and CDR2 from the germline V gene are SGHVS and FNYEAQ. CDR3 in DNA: TGTGCCAGCAGCTTTGCGCCCGGGACAGGGACCTACGAGCAGTACTTC. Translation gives CASSFAPGTGTYEQYF.

DNA for the CDR3: TGTGCCAGCACCCGCCCCGGTGCCAATGAGCAGTTCTTC. Its protein product is CASTRPGANEQFF. The chain combines TRBV6-5 with TRBJ2-1, with unresolved D. The CDR3 contains 13 residues. Trimming took 7 bases from V and 6 from J, leaving 13 bases between them. Germline V lookup: CDR1 MNHEY, CDR2 SVGAGI.

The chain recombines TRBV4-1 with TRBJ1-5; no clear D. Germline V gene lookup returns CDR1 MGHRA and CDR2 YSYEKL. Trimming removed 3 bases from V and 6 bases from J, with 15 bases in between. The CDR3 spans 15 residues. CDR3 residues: CASSHDGQASQPQHF. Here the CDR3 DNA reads TGCGCCAGCAGCCACGATGGGCAGGCGTCTCAGCCCCAGCATTTT.

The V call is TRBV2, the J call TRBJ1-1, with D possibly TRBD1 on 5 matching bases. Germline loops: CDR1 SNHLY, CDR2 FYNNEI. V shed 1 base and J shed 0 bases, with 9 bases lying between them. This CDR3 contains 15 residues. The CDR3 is CASSEGRAMNTEAFF. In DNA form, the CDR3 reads TGTGCCAGCAGTGAAGGCAGGGCCATGAACACTGAAGCTTTCTTT. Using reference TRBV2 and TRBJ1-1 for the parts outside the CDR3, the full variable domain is EPEVTQTPSHQVTQMGQEVILRCVPISNHLYFYWYRQILGQKVEFLVSFYNNEISEKSEIFDDQFSVERPDGSNFTLKIRSTKLEDSAMYFCASSEGRAMNTEAFFGQGTRLTVV.

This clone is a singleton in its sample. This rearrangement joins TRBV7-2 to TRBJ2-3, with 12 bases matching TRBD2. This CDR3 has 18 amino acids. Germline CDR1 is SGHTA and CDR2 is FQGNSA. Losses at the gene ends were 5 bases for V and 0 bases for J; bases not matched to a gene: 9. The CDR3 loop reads CASSLILAGGPSTDTQYF. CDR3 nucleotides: TGTGCCAGCAGCCTAATCCTAGCGGGAGGGCCGAGCACAGATACGCAGTATTTT.

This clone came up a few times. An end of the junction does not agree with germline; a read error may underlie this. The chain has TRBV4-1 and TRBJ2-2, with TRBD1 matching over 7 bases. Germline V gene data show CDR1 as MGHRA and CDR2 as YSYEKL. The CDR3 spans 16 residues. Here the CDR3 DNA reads TGTGCCAGCAGCCCACACACAGGGGCGAACACCGGGGAGCTGTTTTTT. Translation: CASSPHTGANTGELFF.

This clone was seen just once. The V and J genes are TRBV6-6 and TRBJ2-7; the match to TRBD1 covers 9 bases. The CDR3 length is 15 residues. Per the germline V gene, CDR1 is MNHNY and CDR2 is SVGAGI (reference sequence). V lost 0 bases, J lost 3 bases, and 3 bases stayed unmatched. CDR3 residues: CASSYSGTGHYEQYF. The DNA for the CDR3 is TGTGCCAGCAGTTACTCCGGGACAGGGCACTACGAGCAGTACTTC.

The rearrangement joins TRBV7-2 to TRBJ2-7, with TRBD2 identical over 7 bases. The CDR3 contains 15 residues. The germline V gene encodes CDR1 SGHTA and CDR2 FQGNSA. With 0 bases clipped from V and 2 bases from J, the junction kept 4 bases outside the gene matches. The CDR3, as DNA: TGTGCCAGCAGCTTAGCAGGCGGGGGTACCTACGAGCAGTACTTC. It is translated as CASSLAGGGTYEQYF.

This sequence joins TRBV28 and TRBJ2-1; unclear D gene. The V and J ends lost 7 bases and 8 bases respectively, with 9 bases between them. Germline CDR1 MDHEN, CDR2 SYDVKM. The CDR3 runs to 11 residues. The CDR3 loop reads CASTTRDEQFF. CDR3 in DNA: TGTGCCAGCACGACCCGGGATGAGCAGTTCTTC.

CDR3 residues: CSVPLFNTGELFF. The CDR3 DNA reads as TGCAGCGTTCCCCTTTTTAACACCGGGGAGCTGTTTTTT. This rearrangement joins TRBV29-1 to TRBJ2-2; D remains unclear. There are 13 residues in the CDR3. V lost 5 bases and J lost 2, with 9 bases in between. Germline CDR1 and CDR2: SQVTM and ANQGSEA.

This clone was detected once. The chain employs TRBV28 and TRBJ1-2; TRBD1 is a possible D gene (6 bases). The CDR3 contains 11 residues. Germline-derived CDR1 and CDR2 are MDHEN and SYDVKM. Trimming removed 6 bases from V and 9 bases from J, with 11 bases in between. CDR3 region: CASSSDRSYTF. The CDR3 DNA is TGTGCCAGCAGCTCGGACAGAAGCTACACCTTC.

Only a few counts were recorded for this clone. CDR3 protein: CASSAGHNTEAFF. The CDR3 nucleotides are TGTGCCAGCAGCGCGGGCCACAACACTGAAGCTTTCTTT. V usage is TRBV7-4 and J usage is TRBJ1-1; D not resolved. Trimming pared 5 bases from V and 2 bases from J, leaving 9 bases between. This CDR3 is built from 13 residues. Germline V gene data show CDR1 as SGHVT and CDR2 as SQSDAQ.

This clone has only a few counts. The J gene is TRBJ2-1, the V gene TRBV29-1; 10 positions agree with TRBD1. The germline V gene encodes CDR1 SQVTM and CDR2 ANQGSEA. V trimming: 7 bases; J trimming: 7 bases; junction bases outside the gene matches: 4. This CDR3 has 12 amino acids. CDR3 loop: CSADRGGNEQFF. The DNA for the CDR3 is TGCAGCGCGGACAGGGGGGGAAATGAGCAGTTCTTC.

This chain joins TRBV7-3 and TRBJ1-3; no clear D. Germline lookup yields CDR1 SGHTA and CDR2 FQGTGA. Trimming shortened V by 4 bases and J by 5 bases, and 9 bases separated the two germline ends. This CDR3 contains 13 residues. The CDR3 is CASSSPHRNTIYF. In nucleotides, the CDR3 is TGTGCCAGCAGCTCCCCCCACAGAAACACCATATATTTT.

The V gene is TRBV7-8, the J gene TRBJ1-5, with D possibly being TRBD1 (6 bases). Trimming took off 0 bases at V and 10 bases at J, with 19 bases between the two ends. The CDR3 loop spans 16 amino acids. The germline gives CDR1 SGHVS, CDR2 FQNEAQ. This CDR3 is CASSLARGQGQNPQHF. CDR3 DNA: TGTGCCAGCAGCTTAGCGAGAGGGCAGGGGCAAAATCCCCAGCATTTT.

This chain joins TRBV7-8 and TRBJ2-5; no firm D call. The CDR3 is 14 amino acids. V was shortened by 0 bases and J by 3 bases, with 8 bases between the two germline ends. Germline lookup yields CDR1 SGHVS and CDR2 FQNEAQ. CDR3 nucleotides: TGTGCCAGCAGCTTAGCGGTACAGAAAGAGACCCAGTACTTC. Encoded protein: CASSLAVQKETQYF.

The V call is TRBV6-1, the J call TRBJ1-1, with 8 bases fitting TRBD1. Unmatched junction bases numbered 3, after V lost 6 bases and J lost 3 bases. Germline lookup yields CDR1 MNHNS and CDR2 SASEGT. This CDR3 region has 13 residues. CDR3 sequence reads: CASSGQGDTEAFF. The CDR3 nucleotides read TGTGCCAGCAGCGGACAGGGAGACACTGAAGCTTTCTTT.

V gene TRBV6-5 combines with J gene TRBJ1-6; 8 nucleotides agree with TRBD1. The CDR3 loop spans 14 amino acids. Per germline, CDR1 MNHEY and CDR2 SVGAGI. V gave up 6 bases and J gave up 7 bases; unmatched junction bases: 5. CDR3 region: CASSRQGLNSPLHF. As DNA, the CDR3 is TGTGCCAGCAGCCGACAGGGGCTCAATTCACCCCTCCACTTT.

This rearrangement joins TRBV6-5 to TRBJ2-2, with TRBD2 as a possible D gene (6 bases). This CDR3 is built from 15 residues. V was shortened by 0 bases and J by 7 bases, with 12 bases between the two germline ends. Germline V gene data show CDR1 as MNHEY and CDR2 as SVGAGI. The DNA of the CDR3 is TGTGCCAGCAGTTACTCGACCGGGGGTGGCGGGGAGCTGTTTTTT. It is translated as CASSYSTGGGGELFF.

The CDR3 protein is CASSLSQGSISSYGYTF. In DNA form, the CDR3 reads TGTGCCAGCAGTTTATCCCAGGGATCGATTTCCAGCTATGGCTACACCTTC. V gene TRBV28 combines with J gene TRBJ1-2; tentatively, D is TRBD1 (5 bases). This CDR3 spans 17 amino acids. The ends were cut back, 1 base at V and 4 bases at J, with 19 bases in the middle. The V gene's germline CDR1 is MDHEN and CDR2 SYDVKM.

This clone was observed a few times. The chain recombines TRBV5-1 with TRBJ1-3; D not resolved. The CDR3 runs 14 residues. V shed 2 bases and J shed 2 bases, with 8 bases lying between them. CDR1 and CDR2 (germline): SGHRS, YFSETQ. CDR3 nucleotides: TGCGCCAGCAGCTTCGAGGGAGCTGGAAACACCATATATTTT. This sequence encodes CASSFEGAGNTIYF.

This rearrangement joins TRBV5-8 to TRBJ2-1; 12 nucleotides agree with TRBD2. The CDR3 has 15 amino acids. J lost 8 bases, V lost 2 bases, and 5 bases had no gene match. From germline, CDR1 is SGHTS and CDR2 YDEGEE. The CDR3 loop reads CASSLGLAGFDEQFF. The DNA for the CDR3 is TGTGCCAGCAGCTTAGGACTAGCGGGATTTGATGAGCAGTTCTTC.